A single sample gave rise to the 10 T cell receptor beta chains below, sequenced in a study of blood T cells in healthy people across ages (dated by TCRdb to between 2015 and 2016). Library preparation was by 5' RACE. The listed sequencing device is Illumina HiSeq 2500. A second PCR of roughly 7 to 12 cycles was performed with a sample-barcoded 5' primer and a J-beta primer mix. The public reads were quality trimmed at Q25 with fastp and then assembled into clones with MiXCR by TCRdb, keeping productive beta chains. All rows with the same CDR3 protein become a single entry with the most common DNA and genes. The sample contains roughly 900,000 distinct CDR3 sequences, more than 25% of them found a single time. 15% to 20% of the sample is in the top ten clones. Sequencing input: blood. The receptors originated from a woman older than 75 in good health.

In its sample, this clonotype was seen a few times. CDR3 loop: CASSFTGAMNTEAFF. The CDR3 nucleotides are TGTGCCAGCTCATTTACTGGCGCCATGAACACTGAAGCTTTCTTT. This chain uses TRBV6-5 with TRBJ1-1; D remains unclear. The CDR3 totals 15 residues. Trimming stripped 8 bases from V and 0 bases from J, with 16 bases between. Germline CDR1 and CDR2: MNHEY and SVGAGI.

This chain connects TRBV19 to TRBJ2-5; D remains ambiguous. Per germline, CDR1 LNHDA and CDR2 SQIVND (reference sequence). V was pared by 4 bases and J by 3 bases, with 6 bases between. The CDR3 has 12 amino acids. The CDR3 nucleotides are TGTGCCAGTAGTACATCGGAAGAGACCCAGTACTTC. It is translated as CASSTSEETQYF.

About this clonotype itself: This may arise from a read error, as a much more abundant clone is one base away. This sequence joins TRBV27 and TRBJ2-3; 7 nucleotides line up with TRBD1. Germline V gene sequence: CDR1 MNHEY, CDR2 SMNVEV (reference sequence). V was pared by 0 bases and J by 5 bases, with 5 bases of the junction left unmatched. CDR3 length: 15 residues. CDR3 in DNA: TGTGCCAGCAGTTTATCCCTACGACAGGGAGATACGCAGTATTTT. The encoded protein is CASSLSLRQGDTQYF.

The V call is TRBV4-2, the J call TRBJ2-3; 8 bases align to TRBD1. Germline V gene data show CDR1 as LGHNA and CDR2 as YNFKEQ. The CDR3 loop spans 19 amino acids. After removal of 1 base from V and 2 bases from J, the junction contained 14 bases not matched to a gene. CDR3 amino acids: CASSQAPDPGQGPTDTQYF. CDR3 sequence (DNA): TGTGCCAGCAGCCAAGCACCCGACCCCGGACAGGGTCCCACAGATACGCAGTATTTT.

This clonotype has a handful of counts. The J gene is TRBJ1-2, the V gene TRBV30, with TRBD1 matching over 8 bases. Trimming at V came to 3 bases and at J to 8 bases, leaving 5 bases not matched to a gene. This CDR3 comprises 12 residues. CDR1 is GTSNPN, CDR2 SVGIG, per germline (reference sequence). The CDR3 is CAWRQGARGYTF. DNA of the CDR3: TGTGCCTGGAGGCAGGGGGCGAGAGGCTACACCTTC. Filled out from reference TRBV30 and TRBJ1-2, the complete variable domain reads SQTIHQWPATLVQPVGSPLSLECTVEGTSNPNLYWYRQAAGRGLQLLFYSVGIGQISSEVPQNLSASRPQDRQFILSSKKLLLSDSGFYLCAWRQGARGYTFGSGTRLTVV.

The chain links TRBV28 to TRBJ1-5, with a possible D match to TRBD1 (6 bases). Trimming took 7 bases from V and 4 from J, leaving 14 bases between them. There are 14 residues in the CDR3. From germline, CDR1 is MDHEN and CDR2 SYDVKM. This CDR3 reads CASTRPGTNQPQHF. The CDR3 DNA reads TGTGCCAGCACTCGGCCAGGGACAAATCAGCCCCAGCATTTT.

The rearrangement links TRBV7-2 to TRBJ1-5, with D maybe TRBD1 (6 bases). V was pared by 1 base and J by 5 bases, with 12 bases between. The length of the CDR3 is 15 residues. Looked up from germline, CDR1 is SGHTA and CDR2 is FQGNSA. The chain's CDR3 is CASSLELGGYQPQHF. Here the CDR3 DNA reads TGTGCCAGCAGCTTAGAGCTGGGGGGCTATCAGCCCCAGCATTTT.

The table lists this clonotype with many counts. The V call is TRBV7-2, the J call TRBJ2-5; D unclear. CDR3 size: 15 residues. From germline, CDR1 is SGHTA and CDR2 FQGNSA. Between the trimmed V and J ends, which lost 6 bases and 5 bases, there was a span of 19 bases. Written as DNA, the CDR3 is TGTGCCAGCAGTCCTACCCCGGGCCCCGCGGAGACCCAGTACTTC. Translation gives CASSPTPGPAETQYF.

In nucleotides, the CDR3 is TGTGCCAGCAGCAAATGTAACTTGCGGGGAAACATTCAGTACTTC. It yields the protein CASSKCNLRGNIQYF. This chain uses TRBV21-1 with TRBJ2-4; no DNA check was done on the table's D call, TRBD2. TRBV21-1 is flagged as a pseudogene. This CDR3 region has 15 residues.

This clonotype was counted a few times. CDR3 protein: CASSYSHGGPPQEIQYF. The CDR3 nucleotides are TGTGCCAGCAGTTACTCCCACGGGGGGCCCCCACAAGAGATCCAGTACTTC. J is TRBJ2-4 and V is TRBV6-2 or TRBV6-3; D perhaps matches TRBD2 (7 bases). Germline-derived CDR1 and CDR2 are MNHEY and SVGEGT. CDR3 length: 17 residues. Trimming stripped 0 bases from V and 13 bases from J, with 25 bases between.